This TCR beta chain was identified during a study of blood T cell repertoires in COVID-19. About the research overall: The United States, Italy and Spain were the sources of the acute and convalescent COVID-19 samples.

Those enrolled, adults aged roughly 18 to 100 years, came from about two dozen US areas. Either two negative PCRs, clearance, or symptom resolution qualified Cohort 3 donors as recovered. This clone was observed a handful of times. Using immunoSEQ multiplex PCR, the repertoire was profiled, and TCRdb retains in-frame clones only, with some absent. The sample includes some 510,000 clones, roughly 88% seen only once; the top ten take about 1.7%. Sequencing was performed on PBMCs or T cells enriched from blood (not recorded which). The receptor's source is a woman in her thirties or forties who had recovered from COVID-19.

The CDR3 spells CASSYGGGGQHYGYTF. The CDR3 nucleotides are TGTGCCAGCAGTTATGGAGGAGGGGGACAGCACTATGGCTACACCTTC. The chain carries TRBV6-5 and TRBJ1-2; 7 bases agree with TRBD1. V lost 3 bases and J lost 3; bases outside the gene matches: 10. Per germline, CDR1 MNHEY and CDR2 SVGAGI. The CDR3 consists of 16 residues.